Listed below are T cell receptor beta chains from one sample, sequenced in a study of regulatory T cells in long-lasting Graves disease. Each CDR3 protein is one row after TCRdb ran MiXCR on the multiplex PCR reads. The sample has almost 350,000 distinct CDR3 sequences, roughly a fifth seen once. The material sequenced was peripheral blood mononuclear cells (PBMCs), taken when the disease was refractory, from a patient treated with antithyroid drugs. The source is a female donor with Graves disease. Each CDR3 is given with its conserved first and last residue. The order of the fields is D gene, V gene, clone size, J gene, CDR3 protein, CDR3 DNA. The D gene is left open where the match is weak. Not all rows give a size; the values are once, few, many and, for expanded clones, a class.

>.|TRBV2|many|TRBJ2-6
CASSGGSSGANVLTF
TGTGCCAGCAGTGGGGGGAGCTCTGGGGCCAACGTCCTGACTTTC
>.|TRBV7-6|many|TRBJ1-2
CASSPDRGGYTF
TGTGCCAGCAGCCCGGACCGGGGAGGCTACACCTTC
>.|TRBV5-6|few|TRBJ1-2
CASSLMGGGYTF
TGTGCCAGCAGCTTGATGGGTGGTGGCTACACCTTC
>TRBD1|TRBV27|few|TRBJ1-3
CASSLSAGTGLHTIYF
TGTGCCAGCAGTTTATCGGCGGGGACAGGCTTACACACCATATATTTT
>.|TRBV20-1|once|TRBJ2-5
CSAREWGGAGETQYF
TGCAGTGCTAGAGAGTGGGGGGGCGCTGGAGAGACCCAGTACTTC
>TRBD1|TRBV20-1|few|TRBJ1-5
CSARVHGQEHQPQHF
TGCAGTGCTAGAGTCCATGGACAGGAACATCAGCCCCAGCATTTT
>.|TRBV20-1|many|TRBJ1-2
CSARGDDGRSNYGYTF
TGCAGTGCTAGGGGGGATGACGGGCGATCTAACTATGGCTACACCTTC
>TRBD1|TRBV13|.|TRBJ2-5
CANSGGKETQYF
TGTGCCAACTCAGGGGGAAAAGAGACCCAGTACTTC
>.|TRBV7-9|.|TRBJ1-2
CASSLLGEASGGYTF
TGTGCCAGCAGCTTGCTCGGGGAGGCCTCGGGTGGCTACACCTTC
>.|TRBV30|.|TRBJ2-2
CAWRPGPETGELFF
TGTGCCTGGAGGCCTGGGCCGGAGACCGGGGAGCTGTTTTTT
>.|TRBV6-1|many|TRBJ1-2
CASKPRSLINYGYTF
TGTGCCAGCAAACCACGAAGCCTTATAAACTATGGCTACACCTTC
>TRBD1|TRBV5-1|once|TRBJ1-6
CASSLEWDRVENSPLHF
TGCGCCAGCAGCCTCGAATGGGACAGGGTGGAAAATTCACCCCTCCACTTT
>.|TRBV27|.|TRBJ2-3
CASSSVTTWGDTQYF
TGTGCCAGCAGTTCCGTCACCACCTGGGGAGATACGCAGTATTTT
>.|TRBV5-5|many|TRBJ2-5
CASSLVGRETQYF
TGTGCCAGCAGCTTAGTCGGGAGAGAGACCCAGTACTTC
>.|TRBV28|many|TRBJ2-5
CASSYTGMETQYF
TGTGCCAGCAGTTATACAGGGATGGAGACCCAGTACTTC
>.|TRBV7-2|.|TRBJ1-5
CASSLLLGPYSNQPQHF
TGTGCCAGCAGCTTACTATTGGGCCCCTATAGCAATCAGCCCCAGCATTTT
>TRBD1|TRBV28|.|TRBJ1-2
CASSLGGQGDGYTF
TGTGCCAGCAGTTTGGGCGGACAGGGGGATGGCTACACCTTC
>TRBD2|TRBV14|.|TRBJ2-5
CASSRGLAGGPFEKTQYF
TGTGCCAGCAGTCGAGGCCTAGCGGGGGGGCCCTTCGAGAAGACCCAGTACTTC
>.|TRBV6-2/TRBV6-3|.|TRBJ1-1
CASSLTQGRGTEAFF
TGTGCCAGCAGCTTAACCCAGGGAAGGGGCACTGAAGCTTTCTTT
>.|TRBV7-6|many|TRBJ1-1
CASSLATGGTEAFF
TGTGCCAGCAGCTTAGCTACAGGTGGTACTGAAGCTTTCTTT
>TRBD1|TRBV29-1|.|TRBJ2-7
CSVEGDSTSYEQYF
TGCAGCGTTGAAGGGGACAGCACCTCCTACGAGCAGTACTTC
>.|TRBV7-9|few|TRBJ2-2
CASSYAGRTGELFF
TGTGCCAGCAGCTATGCGGGGCGTACGGGGGAGCTGTTTTTT
>TRBD1|TRBV7-2|many|TRBJ2-7
CASSTGQGTSYEQYF
TGTGCCAGCAGCACAGGACAGGGAACCTCCTACGAGCAGTACTTC
>.|TRBV18|few|TRBJ1-2
CASLLSNLPPDGYTF
TGTGCCAGCTTGCTAAGTAATCTGCCTCCTGATGGCTACACCTTC
>TRBD1|TRBV18|many|TRBJ1-4
CASSPGQGHEKLFF
TGTGCCAGCTCACCGGGACAGGGACATGAAAAACTGTTTTTT
>TRBD1|TRBV4-3|many|TRBJ1-5
CASSQDGTGGHQPQHF
TGCGCCAGCAGCCAAGATGGGACAGGGGGCCATCAGCCCCAGCATTTT
>.|TRBV11-1|few|TRBJ2-7
CASSFGTSKGYEQYF
TGTGCCAGCAGCTTTGGCACTAGTAAGGGGTACGAGCAGTACTTC
>TRBD1|TRBV18|many|TRBJ1-1
CASSPGQGGTEAFF
TGTGCCAGCAGTCCCGGACAGGGGGGCACTGAAGCTTTCTTT
>.|TRBV4-1|.|TRBJ2-3
CASSRGSNTDTQYF
TGCGCCAGCAGCCGGGGGAGCAACACAGATACGCAGTATTTT
>.|TRBV5-1|once|TRBJ2-2
CASSLADKWGRNTGELFF
TGCGCCAGCAGCTTGGCTGACAAGTGGGGTAGAAACACCGGGGAGCTGTTTTTT
>TRBD1|TRBV28|many|TRBJ2-7
CASSTPLDRIYEQYF
TGTGCCAGCAGTACACCATTGGACAGGATCTACGAGCAGTACTTC
>.|TRBV14|many|TRBJ1-5
CASSHSGSHQPQHF
TGTGCCAGCAGCCATTCAGGGAGCCATCAGCCCCAGCATTTT
>TRBD2|TRBV2|few|TRBJ2-3
CASRPHVLAGSTDTQYF
TGTGCCAGCAGGCCCCACGTCCTAGCGGGCAGCACAGATACGCAGTATTTT
>TRBD1|TRBV6-1|many|TRBJ2-7
CASSERQGTIYEQYF
TGTGCCAGCAGTGAACGACAGGGAACCATTTACGAGCAGTACTTC
>.|TRBV28|many|TRBJ2-7
CASSLYPISYEQYF
TGTGCCAGCAGTTTATATCCCATCTCCTACGAGCAGTACTTC
>.|TRBV20-1|many|TRBJ1-6
CSASGGRGNSPLHF
TGCAGTGCTAGTGGGGGGCGGGGTAATTCACCCCTCCACTTT
>.|TRBV20-1|.|TRBJ1-5
CSARDASLGGNQPQHF
TGCAGTGCTAGAGATGCGAGCCTCGGGGGCAATCAGCCCCAGCATTTT
>TRBD1|TRBV10-3|many|TRBJ1-1
CATADRGSNTEAFF
TGTGCCACCGCGGACAGGGGGAGTAACACTGAAGCTTTCTTT
>.|TRBV30|many|TRBJ1-5
CAWSSQGNQPQHF
TGTGCCTGGAGTTCCCAGGGGAATCAGCCCCAGCATTTT
>.|TRBV3-1|.|TRBJ1-4
CASSQNREKLFF
TGTGCCAGCAGCCAAAATCGTGAAAAACTGTTTTTT
>.|TRBV6-5|many|TRBJ2-7
CASSYSKLPGGASYEQYF
TGTGCCAGCAGTTACTCGAAACTTCCTGGCGGGGCCTCCTACGAGCAGTACTTC
>.|TRBV5-1|once|TRBJ1-6
CASSLDGMLAGSYNSPLHF
TGCGCCAGCAGCTTGGACGGTATGCTGGCAGGGTCTTATAATTCACCCCTCCACTTT
>.|TRBV27|many|TRBJ1-2
CASSPFQGYGYTF
TGTGCCAGCAGCCCATTCCAGGGCTATGGCTACACCTTC
>.|TRBV29-1|many|TRBJ2-5
CSVDPGIHQETQYF
TGCAGCGTTGATCCGGGTATTCACCAAGAGACCCAGTACTTC
>TRBD1|TRBV7-3|.|TRBJ2-7
CASSLLGPPGGVYEQYF
TGTGCCAGCAGCTTACTTGGTCCGCCAGGGGGCGTCTACGAGCAGTACTTC
>TRBD2|TRBV27|many|TRBJ2-7
CASSLGLAGREGHEQYF
TGTGCCAGCAGTTTAGGTTTAGCGGGAAGGGAAGGTCACGAGCAGTACTTC
>TRBD1|TRBV7-7|.|TRBJ1-4
CASSSDRGEKLFF
TGTGCTAGCAGCTCCGACAGGGGCGAAAAACTGTTTTTT
>.|TRBV12-3/TRBV12-4|few|TRBJ2-2
CASSPPGTLNTGELFF
TGTGCCAGCAGCCCACCCGGGACTCTCAACACCGGGGAGCTGTTTTTT
>TRBD1|TRBV12-3/TRBV12-4|many|TRBJ2-5
CASSLAPGGRETQYF
TGTGCCAGCAGTTTAGCGCCAGGGGGTAGAGAGACCCAGTACTTC
>.|TRBV3-1|.|TRBJ1-4
CASSQVWSSGVPNEKLFF
TGTGCCAGCAGCCAAGTATGGTCCTCGGGAGTCCCTAATGAAAAACTGTTTTTT
>.|TRBV12-3/TRBV12-4|.|TRBJ2-2
CASTIYITGELFF
TGTGCCAGCACTATATATATTACCGGGGAGCTGTTTTTT
>.|TRBV10-3|few|TRBJ1-5
CAISHDLGSQPQHF
TGTGCCATCAGCCACGACCTGGGGTCTCAGCCCCAGCATTTT
>.|TRBV7-2|.|TRBJ1-6
CASSLGRLGNSPLHF
TGTGCCAGCAGCTTAGGGAGGCTCGGTAATTCACCCCTCCACTTT
>.|TRBV24-1|.|TRBJ2-6
CATSDLEAGANVLTF
TGTGCCACCAGTGATTTGGAGGCTGGGGCCAACGTCCTGACTTTC